This T cell receptor (beta chain) derives from a study of identical twins. Notes on the study in general: Low generation probability was overrepresented in out-of-frame alpha sequences shared by twins.

Germline values: CDR1 SGHRS, CDR2 YFSETQ. The V end lost 0 bases, the J end lost 0 bases, and 8 bases lay between the germline ends. This CDR3 comprises 15 residues. Each CDR3 protein is one row after TCRdb ran MiXCR on the 5' RACE reads. This sample yields some 790,000 distinct CDR3 sequences, of which 15% to 20% are seen a single time; around 13% belongs to the top ten. Of note for this clonotype: Its cognate antigen is unknown.

The same data also contributed to another study, on T cells expressing NK-cell markers.

Material: PBMCs. This TCR was sampled from a woman aged 18 to 35 in good health. The V and J genes are TRBV5-1 and TRBJ2-3; unclear D gene. The CDR3 sequence: CASSLGQSSTDTQYF. The CDR3 bases are TGCGCCAGCAGCTTGGGCCAGTCTAGCACAGATACGCAGTATTTT.